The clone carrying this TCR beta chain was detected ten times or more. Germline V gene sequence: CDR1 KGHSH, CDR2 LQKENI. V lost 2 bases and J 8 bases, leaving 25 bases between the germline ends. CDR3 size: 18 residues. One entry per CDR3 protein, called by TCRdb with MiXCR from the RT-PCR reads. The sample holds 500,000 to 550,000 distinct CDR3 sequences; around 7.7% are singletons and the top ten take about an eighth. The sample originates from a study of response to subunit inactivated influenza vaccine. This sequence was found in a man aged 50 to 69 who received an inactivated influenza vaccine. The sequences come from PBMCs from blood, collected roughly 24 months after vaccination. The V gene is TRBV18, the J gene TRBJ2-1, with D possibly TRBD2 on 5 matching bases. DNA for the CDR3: TGTGCCAGCTCACCAAAAGGGCCCGGGGTAACACTAACCTATGAGCAGTTCTTC. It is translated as CASSPKGPGVTLTYEQFF.